The present T cell receptor (beta chain) was sequenced within a study of cytomegalovirus exposure and HLA in healthy donors. Findings and caveats of the study: According to reports, the classifier identified cytomegalovirus status with high specificity and sensitivity. The investigators catalogued 150 to 200 TCR beta chains as cytomegalovirus-associated.

This PCR relied on a set of 60 Vbeta primers and 13 Jbeta primers. Using immunoSEQ multiplex PCR, the repertoire was profiled, and TCRdb retains in-frame clones only, with some absent. This table holds about 80,000 clones, roughly 65% found once. For this clone: The antigen is not known.

Sequenced input: PBMCs. The TCR was taken from a male donor in good health and CMV-seropositive.

In DNA, the CDR3 is TGTGCCAGCACCGCCGGGAATCAGCCCCAGCATTTT. Residues: CASTAGNQPQHF. The chain has TRBV28 and TRBJ1-5; D remains ambiguous. With 7 bases removed from V and 4 bases from J, the gap between germline ends came to 8 bases. The CDR3 consists of 12 residues. Germline assignment: CDR1 MDHEN and CDR2 SYDVKM.